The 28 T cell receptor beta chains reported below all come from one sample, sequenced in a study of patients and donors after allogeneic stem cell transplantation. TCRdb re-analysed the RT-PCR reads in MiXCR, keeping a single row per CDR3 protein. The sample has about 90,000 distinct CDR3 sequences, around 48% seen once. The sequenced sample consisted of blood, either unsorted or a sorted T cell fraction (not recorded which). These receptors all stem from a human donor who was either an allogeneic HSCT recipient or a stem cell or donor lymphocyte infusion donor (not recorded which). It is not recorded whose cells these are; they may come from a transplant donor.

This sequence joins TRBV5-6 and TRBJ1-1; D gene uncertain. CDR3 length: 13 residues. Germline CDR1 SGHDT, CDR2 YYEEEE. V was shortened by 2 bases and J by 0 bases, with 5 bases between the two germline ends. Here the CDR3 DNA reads TGTGCCAGCAGCTTCCAACTGAACACTGAAGCTTTCTTT. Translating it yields CASSFQLNTEAFF. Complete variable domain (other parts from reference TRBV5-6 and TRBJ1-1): DAGVTQSPTHLIKTRGQQVTLRCSPKSGHDTVSWYQQALGQGPQFIFQYYEEEERQRGNFPDRFSGHQFPNYSSELNVNALLLGDSALYLCASSFQLNTEAFFGQGTRLTVV.

CDR3 in amino acids: CAISDMEVTEAFF. The CDR3 DNA follows: TGTGCCATCAGTGATATGGAGGTCACTGAAGCTTTCTTT. The V gene is TRBV10-3, the J gene TRBJ1-1, with D uncertain. Trimming took off 3 bases at V and 4 bases at J, with 9 bases between the two ends. In germline, CDR1 is ENHRY, CDR2 SYGVKD. This CDR3 has 13 residues.

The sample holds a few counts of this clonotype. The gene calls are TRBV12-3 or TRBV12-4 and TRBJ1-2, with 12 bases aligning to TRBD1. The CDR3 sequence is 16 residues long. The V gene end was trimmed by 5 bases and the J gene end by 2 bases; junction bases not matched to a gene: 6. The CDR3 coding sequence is TGTGCCAGCAGTCAGAGTGGGACAGGGGGCAACTATGGCTACACCTTC. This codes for CASSQSGTGGNYGYTF.

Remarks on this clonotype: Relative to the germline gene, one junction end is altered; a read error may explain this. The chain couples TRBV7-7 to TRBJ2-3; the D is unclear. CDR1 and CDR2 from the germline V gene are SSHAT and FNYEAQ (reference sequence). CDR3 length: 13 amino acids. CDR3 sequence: CASSLGNQDTQYF. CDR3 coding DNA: TGTGCTAGCAGCTTAGGCAATCAAGATACGCAGTATTTT.

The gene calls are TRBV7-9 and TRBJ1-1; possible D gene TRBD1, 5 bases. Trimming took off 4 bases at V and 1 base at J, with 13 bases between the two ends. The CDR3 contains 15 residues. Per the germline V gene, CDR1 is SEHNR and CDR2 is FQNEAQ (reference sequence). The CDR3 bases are TGTGCCAGCAGCTCGACGATAACAGGGAACACTGAAGCTTTCTTT. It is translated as CASSSTITGNTEAFF.

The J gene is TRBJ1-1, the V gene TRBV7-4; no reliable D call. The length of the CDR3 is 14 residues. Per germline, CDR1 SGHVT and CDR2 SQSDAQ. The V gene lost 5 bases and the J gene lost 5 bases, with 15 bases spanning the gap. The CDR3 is CASSVPGGKTEAFF. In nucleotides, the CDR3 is TGTGCCAGCAGCGTCCCAGGAGGAAAAACTGAAGCTTTCTTT.

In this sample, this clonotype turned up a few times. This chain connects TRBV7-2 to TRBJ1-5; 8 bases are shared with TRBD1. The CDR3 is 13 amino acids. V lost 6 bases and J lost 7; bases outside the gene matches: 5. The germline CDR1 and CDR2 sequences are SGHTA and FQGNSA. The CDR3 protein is CASSFDRGQPQHF. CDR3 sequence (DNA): TGTGCCAGCAGTTTCGACAGGGGACAGCCCCAGCATTTT. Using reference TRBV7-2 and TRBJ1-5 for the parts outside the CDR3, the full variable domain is GAGVSQSPSNKVTEKGKDVELRCDPISGHTALYWYRQSLGQGLEFLIYFQGNSAPDKSGLPSDRFSAERTGGSVSTLTIQRTQQEDSAVYLCASSFDRGQPQHFGDGTRLSIL.

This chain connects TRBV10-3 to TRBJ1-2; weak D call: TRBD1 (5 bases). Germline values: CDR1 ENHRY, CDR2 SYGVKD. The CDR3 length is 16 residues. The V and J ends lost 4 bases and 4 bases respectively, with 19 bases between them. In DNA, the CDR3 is TGTGCCATCAGTGGGAACCGGGACGTCCGACTCTATGGCTACACCTTC. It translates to CAISGNRDVRLYGYTF.

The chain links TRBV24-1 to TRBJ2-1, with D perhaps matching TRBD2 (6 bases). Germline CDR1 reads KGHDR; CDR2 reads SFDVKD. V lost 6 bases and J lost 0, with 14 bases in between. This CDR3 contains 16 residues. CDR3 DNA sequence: TGTGCCACCAGTCGGGCTAGCGCTAGCTCCTACAATGAGCAGTTCTTC. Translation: CATSRASASSYNEQFF.

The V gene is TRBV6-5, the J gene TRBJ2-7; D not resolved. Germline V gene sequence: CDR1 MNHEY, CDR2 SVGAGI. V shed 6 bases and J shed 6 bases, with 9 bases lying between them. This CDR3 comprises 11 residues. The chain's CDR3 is CASSSPSEQYF. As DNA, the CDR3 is TGTGCCAGCAGCTCACCGTCCGAGCAGTACTTC.

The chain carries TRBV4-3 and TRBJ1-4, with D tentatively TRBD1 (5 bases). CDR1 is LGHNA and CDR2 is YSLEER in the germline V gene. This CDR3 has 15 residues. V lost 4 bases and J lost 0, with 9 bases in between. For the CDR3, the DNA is TGCGCCAGCAGCCTCCGGGGGGCAACTAATGAAAAACTGTTTTTT. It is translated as CASSLRGATNEKLFF.

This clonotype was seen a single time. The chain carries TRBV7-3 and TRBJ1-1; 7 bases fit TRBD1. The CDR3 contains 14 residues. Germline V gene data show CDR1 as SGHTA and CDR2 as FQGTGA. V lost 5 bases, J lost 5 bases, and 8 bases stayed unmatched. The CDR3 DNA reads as TGTGCCAGCAGCATGGGACAGTGGCGAACTGAAGCTTTCTTT. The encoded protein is CASSMGQWRTEAFF.

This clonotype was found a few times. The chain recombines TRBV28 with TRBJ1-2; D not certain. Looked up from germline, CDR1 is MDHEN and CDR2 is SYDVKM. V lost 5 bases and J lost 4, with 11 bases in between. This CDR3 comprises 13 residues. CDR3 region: CASSEGFSYGYTF. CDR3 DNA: TGTGCCAGCAGTGAGGGTTTCTCCTATGGCTACACCTTC.

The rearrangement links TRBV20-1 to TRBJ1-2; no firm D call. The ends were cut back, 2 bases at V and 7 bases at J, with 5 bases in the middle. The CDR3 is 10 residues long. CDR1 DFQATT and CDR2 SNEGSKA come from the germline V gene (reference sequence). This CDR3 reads CSARWFGYTF. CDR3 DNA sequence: TGCAGTGCTAGATGGTTTGGCTACACCTTC.

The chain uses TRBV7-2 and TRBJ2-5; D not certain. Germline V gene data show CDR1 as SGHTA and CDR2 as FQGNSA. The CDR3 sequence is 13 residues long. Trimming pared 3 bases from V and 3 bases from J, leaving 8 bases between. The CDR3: CASSFYPEETQYF. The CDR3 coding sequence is TGTGCCAGCAGCTTCTACCCGGAAGAGACCCAGTACTTC.

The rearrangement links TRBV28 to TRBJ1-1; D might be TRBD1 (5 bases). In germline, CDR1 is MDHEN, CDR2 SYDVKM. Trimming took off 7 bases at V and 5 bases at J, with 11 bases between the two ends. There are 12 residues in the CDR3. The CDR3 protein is CASKAGRTEAFF. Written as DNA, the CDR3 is TGTGCCAGCAAGGCAGGGAGGACTGAAGCTTTCTTT.

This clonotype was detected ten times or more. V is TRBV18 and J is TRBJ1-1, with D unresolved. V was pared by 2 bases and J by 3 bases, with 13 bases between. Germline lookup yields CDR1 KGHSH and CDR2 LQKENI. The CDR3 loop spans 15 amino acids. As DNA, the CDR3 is TGTGCCAGCTCACCATCATCTCGGGGTGACACTGAAGCTTTCTTT. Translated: CASSPSSRGDTEAFF. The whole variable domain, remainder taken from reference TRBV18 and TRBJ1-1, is NAGVMQNPRHLVRRRGQEARLRCSPMKGHSHVYWYRQLPEEGLKFMVYLQKENIIDESGMPKERFSAEFPKEGPSILRIQQVVRGDSAAYFCASSPSSRGDTEAFFGQGTRLTVV.

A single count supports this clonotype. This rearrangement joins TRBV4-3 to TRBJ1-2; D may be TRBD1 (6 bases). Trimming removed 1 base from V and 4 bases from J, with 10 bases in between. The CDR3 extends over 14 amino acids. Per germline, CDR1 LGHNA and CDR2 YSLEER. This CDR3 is CASSQATGSYGYTF. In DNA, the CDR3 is TGCGCCAGCAGCCAAGCCACAGGGAGCTATGGCTACACCTTC.

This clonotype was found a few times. As DNA, the CDR3 is TGTGCCAGCAGTTACGTGGGACAGGGACGCAATCAGCCCCAGCATTTT. Protein sequence: CASSYVGQGRNQPQHF. This chain joins TRBV6-6 and TRBJ1-5; 9 bases fit TRBD1. The germline gives CDR1 MNHNY, CDR2 SVGAGI (reference sequence). CDR3 size: 16 residues. The trim removed 2 bases at V and 2 bases at J, leaving 4 bases unmatched.

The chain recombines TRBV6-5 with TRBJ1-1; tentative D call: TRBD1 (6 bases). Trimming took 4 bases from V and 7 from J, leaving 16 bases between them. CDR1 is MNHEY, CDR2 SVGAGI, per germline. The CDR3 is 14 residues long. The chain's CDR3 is CASSSSVQGHEAFF. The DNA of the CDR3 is TGTGCCAGCAGTTCATCCGTCCAGGGGCATGAAGCTTTCTTT.

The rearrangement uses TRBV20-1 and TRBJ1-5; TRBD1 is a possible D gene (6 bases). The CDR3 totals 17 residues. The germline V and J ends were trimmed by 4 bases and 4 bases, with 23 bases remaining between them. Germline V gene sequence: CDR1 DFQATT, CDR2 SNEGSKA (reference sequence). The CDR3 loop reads CSATELQGFFDNQPQHF. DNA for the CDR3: TGCAGTGCTACCGAATTACAGGGTTTTTTCGATAATCAGCCCCAGCATTTT.

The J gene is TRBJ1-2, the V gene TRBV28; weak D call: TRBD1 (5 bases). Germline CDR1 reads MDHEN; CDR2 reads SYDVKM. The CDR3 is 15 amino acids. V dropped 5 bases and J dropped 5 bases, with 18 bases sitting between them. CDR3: CASSTIGGSRYGYTF. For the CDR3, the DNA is TGTGCCAGCAGTACCATTGGGGGATCGAGGTATGGCTACACCTTC.

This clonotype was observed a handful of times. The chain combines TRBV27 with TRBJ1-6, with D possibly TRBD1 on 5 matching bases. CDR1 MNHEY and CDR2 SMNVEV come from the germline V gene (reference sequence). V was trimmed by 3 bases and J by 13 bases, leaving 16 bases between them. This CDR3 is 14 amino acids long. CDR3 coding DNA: TGTGCCAGCAGTTTGGGGCAGGCATTGGTCCCCCTCCACTTT. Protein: CASSLGQALVPLHF.

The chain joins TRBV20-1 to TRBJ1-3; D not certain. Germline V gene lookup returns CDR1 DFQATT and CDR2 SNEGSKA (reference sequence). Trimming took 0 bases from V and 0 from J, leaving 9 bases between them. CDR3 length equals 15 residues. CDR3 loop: CSARDLRSSGNTIYF. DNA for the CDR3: TGCAGTGCTAGAGATCTCCGCAGCTCTGGAAACACCATATATTTT.

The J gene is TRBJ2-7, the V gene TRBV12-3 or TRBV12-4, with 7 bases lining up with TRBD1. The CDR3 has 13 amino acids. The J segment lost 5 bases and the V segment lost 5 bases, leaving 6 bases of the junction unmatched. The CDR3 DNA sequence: TGTGCCAGCAGTATCAACAGGGGCGACGAGCAGTACTTC. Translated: CASSINRGDEQYF.

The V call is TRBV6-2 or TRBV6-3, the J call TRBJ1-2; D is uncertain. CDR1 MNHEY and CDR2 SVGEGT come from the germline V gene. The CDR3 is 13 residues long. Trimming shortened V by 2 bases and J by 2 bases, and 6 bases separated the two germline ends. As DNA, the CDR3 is TGTGCCAGCAGTTACGAGGAGAACTATGGCTACACCTTC. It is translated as CASSYEENYGYTF.

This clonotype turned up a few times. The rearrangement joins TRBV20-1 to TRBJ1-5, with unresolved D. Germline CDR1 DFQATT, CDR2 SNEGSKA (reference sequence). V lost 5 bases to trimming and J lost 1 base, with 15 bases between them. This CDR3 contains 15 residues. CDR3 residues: CSASGSALSNQPQHF. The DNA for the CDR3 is TGCAGTGCTTCGGGGTCGGCACTAAGCAATCAGCCCCAGCATTTT.

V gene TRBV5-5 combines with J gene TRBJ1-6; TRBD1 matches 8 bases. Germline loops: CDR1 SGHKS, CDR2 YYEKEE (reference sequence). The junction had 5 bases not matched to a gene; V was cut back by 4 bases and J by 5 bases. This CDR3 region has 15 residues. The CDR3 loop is CASSPTGGDNSPLHF. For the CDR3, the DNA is TGTGCCAGCAGCCCTACAGGGGGGGATAATTCACCCCTCCACTTT.